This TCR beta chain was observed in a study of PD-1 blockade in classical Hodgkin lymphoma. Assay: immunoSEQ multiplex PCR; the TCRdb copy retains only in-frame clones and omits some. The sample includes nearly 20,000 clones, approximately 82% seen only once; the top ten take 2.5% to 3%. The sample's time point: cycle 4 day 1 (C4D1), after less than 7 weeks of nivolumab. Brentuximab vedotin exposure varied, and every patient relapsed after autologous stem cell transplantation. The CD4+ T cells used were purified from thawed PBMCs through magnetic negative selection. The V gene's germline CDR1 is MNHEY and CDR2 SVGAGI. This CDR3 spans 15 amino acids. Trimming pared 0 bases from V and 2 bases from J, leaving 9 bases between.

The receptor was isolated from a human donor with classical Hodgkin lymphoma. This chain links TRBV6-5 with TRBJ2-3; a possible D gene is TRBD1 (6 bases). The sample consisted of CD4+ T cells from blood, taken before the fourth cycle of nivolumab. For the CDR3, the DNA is TGTGCCAGCAGTTACTCGAGGGGACACACAGATACGCAGTATTTT. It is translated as CASSYSRGHTDTQYF.